This T cell receptor (beta chain) was sequenced in a study of CD8+ T cells in alopecia areata. As the sequencing template, cDNA was produced by extracting RNA and reverse transcribing it. Produced via immunoSEQ multiplex PCR; TCRdb's table is partial and in-frame only. The sample includes 110,000 to 150,000 clones, approximately 65% of them seen just once. Germline CDR1 and CDR2: SGHVS and FQNEAQ. The CDR3 has 11 residues if both end residues are counted. The sample holds a few counts of this clone. Its antigen is currently unknown. Given the absence of the conserved phenylalanine or tryptophan at the CDR3 end, a read error is likely. The limits of the CDR3 on the DNA are not certain, so only TCRdb's listed CDR3 is given. Whole-study results and caveats: Scalp sequencing also captures normal skin's resident alphabeta T cells. With patients, TCR sharing proved less clear than in mice, a difference possibly related to HLA.

The chain joins TRBV7-8 to TRBJ2-2. The TCR originated in a human donor in good health. Sequenced sample: CD8+ T cells sorted from blood. The CDR3 loop reads CASTFRGGGPS.